Here is one T cell receptor beta chain with its context. Each CDR3 protein is one row after TCRdb ran MiXCR on the 5' RACE reads. The data contain a few hundred thousand distinct CDR3 sequences, 6.8% of them singletons. The J segment lost 1 base and the V segment lost 4 bases, leaving 1 base of the junction unmatched. This CDR3 comprises 13 residues. Looked up from germline, CDR1 is SGHVS and CDR2 is FQNEAQ. This entry belongs to a study of T cells after yellow fever vaccination. The V call is TRBV7-8, the J call TRBJ2-7; 7 bases are shared with TRBD2. Sequencing used PBMCs, obtained approximately 40 days after the first yellow fever vaccination. This receptor was obtained from a man aged 18 to 30 who received the YFV17D yellow fever vaccine. The CDR3 sequence is CASSSGGSYEQYV. In nucleotides, the CDR3 is TGTGCCAGCAGCTCGGGGGGTTCCTACGAGCAGTACGTC.